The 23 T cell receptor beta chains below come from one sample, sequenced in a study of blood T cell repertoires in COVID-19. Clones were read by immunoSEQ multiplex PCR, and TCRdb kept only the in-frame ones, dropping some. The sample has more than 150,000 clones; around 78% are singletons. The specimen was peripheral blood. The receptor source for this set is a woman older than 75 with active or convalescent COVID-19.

CDR3 loop: CASSNPGTGQTEQYF. The CDR3 bases are TGTGCCAGTAGCAACCCCGGGACAGGGCAGACCGAGCAGTACTTC. The V and J genes are TRBV19 and TRBJ2-7; 9 nucleotides align to TRBD1. V lost 6 bases, J lost 6 bases, and 12 bases stayed unmatched. Germline V gives CDR1 LNHDA, CDR2 SQIVND (reference sequence). This CDR3 region has 15 residues.

The CDR3 coding sequence is TGTGCCAGTAGCCTGGGACTAGCAGGATCCCATCAGACCCAGTACTTC. It is translated as CASSLGLAGSHQTQYF. V usage is TRBV19 and J usage is TRBJ2-5; 9 bases align to TRBD2. With V trimmed by 6 bases and J by 6 bases, 14 bases remained unmatched. CDR3 length: 16 amino acids. From germline, CDR1 is LNHDA and CDR2 SQIVND (reference sequence).

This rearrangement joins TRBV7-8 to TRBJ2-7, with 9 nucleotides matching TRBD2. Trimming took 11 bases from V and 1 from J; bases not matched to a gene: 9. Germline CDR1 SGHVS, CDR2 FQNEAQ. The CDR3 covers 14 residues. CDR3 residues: CAPRRTSVSYEQYF. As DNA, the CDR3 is TGTGCCCCGAGGCGGACTAGCGTTTCCTACGAGCAGTACTTC. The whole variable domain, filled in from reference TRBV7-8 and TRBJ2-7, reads GAGVSQSPRYKVAKRGQDVALRCDPISGHVSLFWYQQALGQGPEFLTYFQNEAQLDKSGLPSDRFFAERPEGSVSTLKIQRTQQEDSAVYLCAPRRTSVSYEQYFGPGTRLTVT.

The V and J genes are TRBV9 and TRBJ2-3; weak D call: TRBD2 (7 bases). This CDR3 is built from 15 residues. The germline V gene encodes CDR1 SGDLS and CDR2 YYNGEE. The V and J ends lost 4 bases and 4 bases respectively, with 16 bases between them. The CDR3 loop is CASSRGGQGADTQYF. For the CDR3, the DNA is TGTGCCAGCAGCAGGGGGGGCCAGGGTGCAGATACGCAGTATTTT.

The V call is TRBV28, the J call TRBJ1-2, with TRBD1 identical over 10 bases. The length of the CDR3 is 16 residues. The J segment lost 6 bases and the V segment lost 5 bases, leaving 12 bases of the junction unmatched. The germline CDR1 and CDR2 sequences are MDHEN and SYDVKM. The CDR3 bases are TGTGCCAGCAGTCCAACCTCAATGGACAGGGGGGATGGCTACACCTTC. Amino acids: CASSPTSMDRGDGYTF.

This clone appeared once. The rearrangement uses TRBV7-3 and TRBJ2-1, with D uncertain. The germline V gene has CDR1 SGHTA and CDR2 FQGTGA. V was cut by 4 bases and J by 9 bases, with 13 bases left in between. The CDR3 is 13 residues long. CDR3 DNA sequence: TGTGCCAGCAGCTCCACCTCACGAGGTGAGCAGTTCTTC. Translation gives CASSSTSRGEQFF.

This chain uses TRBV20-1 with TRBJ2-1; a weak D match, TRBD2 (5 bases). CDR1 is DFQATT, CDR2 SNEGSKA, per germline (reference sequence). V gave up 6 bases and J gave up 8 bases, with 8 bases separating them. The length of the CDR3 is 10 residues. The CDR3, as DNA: TGCAGTGCCGCGCGGGATGAGCAGTTCTTC. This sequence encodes CSAARDEQFF.

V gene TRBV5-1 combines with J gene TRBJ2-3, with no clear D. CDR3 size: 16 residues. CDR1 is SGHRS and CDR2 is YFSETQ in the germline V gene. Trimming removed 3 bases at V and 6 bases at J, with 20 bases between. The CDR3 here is CASSSKQIRYQDTQYF. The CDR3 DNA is TGCGCCAGCAGCTCCAAACAAATCAGGTATCAGGATACGCAGTATTTT.

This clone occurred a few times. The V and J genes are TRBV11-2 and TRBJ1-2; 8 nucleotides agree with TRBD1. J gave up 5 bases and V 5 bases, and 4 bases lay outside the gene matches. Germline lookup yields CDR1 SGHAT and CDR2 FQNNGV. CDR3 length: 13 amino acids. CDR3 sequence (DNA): TGTGCCAGCAGCCTTGGACAGGGTTATGGCTACACCTTC. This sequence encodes CASSLGQGYGYTF. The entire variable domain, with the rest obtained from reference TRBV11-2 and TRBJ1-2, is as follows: EAGVAQSPRYKIIEKRQSVAFWCNPISGHATLYWYQQILGQGPKLLIQFQNNGVVDDSQLPKDRFSAERLKGVDSTLKIQPAKLEDSAVYLCASSLGQGYGYTFGSGTRLTVV.

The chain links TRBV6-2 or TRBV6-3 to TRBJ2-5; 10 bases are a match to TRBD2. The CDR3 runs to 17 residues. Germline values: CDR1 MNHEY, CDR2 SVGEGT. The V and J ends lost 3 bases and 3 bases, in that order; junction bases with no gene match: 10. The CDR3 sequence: CASSYALGLAAKETQYF. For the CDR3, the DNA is TGTGCCAGCAGTTATGCGCTCGGACTAGCGGCCAAAGAGACCCAGTACTTC.

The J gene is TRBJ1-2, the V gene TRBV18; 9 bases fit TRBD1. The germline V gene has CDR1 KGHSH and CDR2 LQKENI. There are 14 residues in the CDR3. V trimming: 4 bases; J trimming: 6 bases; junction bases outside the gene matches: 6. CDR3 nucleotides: TGTGCCAGCTCACATGGACAGGGGTCCAATGGCTACACCTTC. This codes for CASSHGQGSNGYTF.

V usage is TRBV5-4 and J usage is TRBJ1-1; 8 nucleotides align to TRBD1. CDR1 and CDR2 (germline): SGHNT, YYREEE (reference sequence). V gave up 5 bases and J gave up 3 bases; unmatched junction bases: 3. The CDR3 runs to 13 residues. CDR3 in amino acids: CASRLQGDTEAFF. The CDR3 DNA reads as TGTGCCAGCAGGTTACAGGGGGACACTGAAGCTTTCTTT.

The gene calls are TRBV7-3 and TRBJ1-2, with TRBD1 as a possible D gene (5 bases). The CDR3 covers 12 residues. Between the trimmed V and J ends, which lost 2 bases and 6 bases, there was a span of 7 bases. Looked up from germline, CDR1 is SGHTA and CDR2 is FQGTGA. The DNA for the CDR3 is TGTGCCAGCAGCTTACCAGGGAATGGCTACACCTTC. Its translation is CASSLPGNGYTF.

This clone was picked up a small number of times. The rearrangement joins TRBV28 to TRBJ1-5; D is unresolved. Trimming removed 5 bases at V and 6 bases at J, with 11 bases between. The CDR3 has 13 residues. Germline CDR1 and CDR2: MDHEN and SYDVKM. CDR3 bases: TGTGCCAGCAGTCCCACCCCCGGTCAGCCCCAGCATTTT. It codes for CASSPTPGQPQHF.

CDR3 sequence: CASSLPRELNQPQHF. The CDR3 bases are TGTGCCAGCAGCTTACCAAGGGAGCTTAATCAGCCCCAGCATTTT. V is TRBV11-2 and J is TRBJ1-5, with unresolved D. This CDR3 spans 15 amino acids. The V gene lost 2 bases and the J gene lost 4 bases, with 12 bases spanning the gap. CDR1 is SGHAT and CDR2 is FQNNGV in the germline V gene.

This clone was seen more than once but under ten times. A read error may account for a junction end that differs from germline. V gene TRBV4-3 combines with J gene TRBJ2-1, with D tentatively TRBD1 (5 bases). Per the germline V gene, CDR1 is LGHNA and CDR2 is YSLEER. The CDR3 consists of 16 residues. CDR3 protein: CASSQDWGPSYNEQFF. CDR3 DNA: TGCGCCAGCAGTCAAGATTGGGGCCCCTCCTACAATGAGCAGTTCTTC.

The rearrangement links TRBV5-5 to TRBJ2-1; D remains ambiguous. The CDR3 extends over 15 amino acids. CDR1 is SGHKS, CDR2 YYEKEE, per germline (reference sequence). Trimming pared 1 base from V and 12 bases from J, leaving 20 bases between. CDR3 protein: CASSLSPPPLSGQFF. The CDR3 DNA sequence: TGTGCCAGCAGCTTGAGTCCACCGCCCCTCTCGGGGCAGTTCTTC.

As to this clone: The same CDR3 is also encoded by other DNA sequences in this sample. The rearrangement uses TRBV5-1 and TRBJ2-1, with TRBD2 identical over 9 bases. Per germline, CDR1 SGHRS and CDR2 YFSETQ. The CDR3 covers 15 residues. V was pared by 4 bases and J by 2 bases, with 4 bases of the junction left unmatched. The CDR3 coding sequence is TGCGCCAGCAGCACCAGCGGGGGGCCCTACAATGAGCAGTTCTTC. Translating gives CASSTSGGPYNEQFF.

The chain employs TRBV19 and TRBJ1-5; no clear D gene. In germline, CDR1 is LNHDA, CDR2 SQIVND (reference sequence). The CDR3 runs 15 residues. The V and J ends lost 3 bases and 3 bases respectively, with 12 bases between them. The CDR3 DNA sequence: TGTGCCAGTAGTATGAGGGCGGAATTCAATCAGCCCCAGCATTTT. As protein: CASSMRAEFNQPQHF.

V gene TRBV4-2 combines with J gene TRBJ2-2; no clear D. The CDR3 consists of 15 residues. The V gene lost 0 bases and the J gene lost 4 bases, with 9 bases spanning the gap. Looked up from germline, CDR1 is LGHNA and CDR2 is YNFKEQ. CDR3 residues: CASSQEFTITGELFF. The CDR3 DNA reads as TGTGCCAGCAGCCAAGAATTCACTATCACCGGGGAGCTGTTTTTT.

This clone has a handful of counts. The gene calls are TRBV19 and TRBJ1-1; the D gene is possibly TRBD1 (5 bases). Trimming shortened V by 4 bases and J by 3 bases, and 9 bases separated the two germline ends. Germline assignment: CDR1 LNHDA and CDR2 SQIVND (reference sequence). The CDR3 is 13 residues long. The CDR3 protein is CASSNGGDTEAFF. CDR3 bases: TGTGCCAGTAGTAACGGGGGGGACACTGAAGCTTTCTTT.

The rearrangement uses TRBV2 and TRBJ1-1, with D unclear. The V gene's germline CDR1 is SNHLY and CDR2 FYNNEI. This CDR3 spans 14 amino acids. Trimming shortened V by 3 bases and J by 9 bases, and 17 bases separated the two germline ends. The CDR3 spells CASSEATRKLQAFF. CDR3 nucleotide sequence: TGTGCCAGCAGTGAGGCCACAAGGAAACTACAAGCTTTCTTT.

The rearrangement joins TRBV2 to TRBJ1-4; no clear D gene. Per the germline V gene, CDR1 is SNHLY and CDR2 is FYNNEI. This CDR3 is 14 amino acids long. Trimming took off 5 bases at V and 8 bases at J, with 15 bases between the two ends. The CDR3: CASSLASRREKLFF. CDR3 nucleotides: TGTGCCAGCAGTCTGGCCTCTAGGAGGGAAAAACTGTTTTTT. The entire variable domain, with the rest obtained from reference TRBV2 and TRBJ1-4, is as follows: EPEVTQTPSHQVTQMGQEVILRCVPISNHLYFYWYRQILGQKVEFLVSFYNNEISEKSEIFDDQFSVERPDGSNFTLKIRSTKLEDSAMYFCASSLASRREKLFFGSGTQLSVL.